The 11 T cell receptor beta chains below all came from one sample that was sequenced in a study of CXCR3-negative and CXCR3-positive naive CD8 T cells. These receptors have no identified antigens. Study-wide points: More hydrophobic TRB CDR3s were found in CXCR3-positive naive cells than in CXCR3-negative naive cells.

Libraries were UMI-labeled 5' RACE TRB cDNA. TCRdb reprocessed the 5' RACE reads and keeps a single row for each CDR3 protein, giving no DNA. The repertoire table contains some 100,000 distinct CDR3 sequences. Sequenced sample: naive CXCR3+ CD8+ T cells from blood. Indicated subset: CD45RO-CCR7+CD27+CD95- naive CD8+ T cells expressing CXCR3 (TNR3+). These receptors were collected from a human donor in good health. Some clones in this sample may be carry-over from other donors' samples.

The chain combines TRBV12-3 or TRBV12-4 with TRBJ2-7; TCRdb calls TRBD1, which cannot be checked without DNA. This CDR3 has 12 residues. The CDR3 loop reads CASRQVPYEQYF.

CDR3 region: CASTQGAVEKLFF. The chain links TRBV12-3 or TRBV12-4 to TRBJ1-4; the D call from TCRdb, TRBD1, cannot be confirmed without DNA. The CDR3 has 13 amino acids.

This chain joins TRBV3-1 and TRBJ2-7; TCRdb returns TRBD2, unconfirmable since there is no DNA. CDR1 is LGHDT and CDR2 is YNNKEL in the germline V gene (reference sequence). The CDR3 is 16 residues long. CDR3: CASSPQAGAWSYEQYF.

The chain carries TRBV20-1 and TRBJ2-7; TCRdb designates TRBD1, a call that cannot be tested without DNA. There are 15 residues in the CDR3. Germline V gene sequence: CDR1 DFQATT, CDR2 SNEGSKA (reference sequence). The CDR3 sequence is CSASGQPGVYYEQYF.

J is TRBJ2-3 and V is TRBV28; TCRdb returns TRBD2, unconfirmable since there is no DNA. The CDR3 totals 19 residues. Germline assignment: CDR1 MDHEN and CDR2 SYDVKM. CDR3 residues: CASSLAGLAGGRSTDTQYF.

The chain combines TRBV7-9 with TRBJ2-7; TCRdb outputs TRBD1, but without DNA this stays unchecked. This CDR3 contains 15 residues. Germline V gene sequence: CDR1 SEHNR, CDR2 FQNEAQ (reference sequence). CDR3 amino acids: CASSPTAGSGYEQYF.

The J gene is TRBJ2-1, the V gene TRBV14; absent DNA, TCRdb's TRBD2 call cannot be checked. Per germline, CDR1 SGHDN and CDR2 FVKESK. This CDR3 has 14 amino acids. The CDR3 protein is CASSPYGGSDEQFF. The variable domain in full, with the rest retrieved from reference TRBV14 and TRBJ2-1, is EAGVTQFPSHSVIEKGQTVTLRCDPISGHDNLYWYRRVMGKEIKFLLHFVKESKQDESGMPNNRFLAERTGGTYSTLKVQPAELEDSGVYFCASSPYGGSDEQFFGPGTRLTVL.

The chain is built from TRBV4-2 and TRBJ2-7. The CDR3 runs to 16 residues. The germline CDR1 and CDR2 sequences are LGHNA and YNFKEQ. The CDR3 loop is CASSQDSTAYSYEQYF.

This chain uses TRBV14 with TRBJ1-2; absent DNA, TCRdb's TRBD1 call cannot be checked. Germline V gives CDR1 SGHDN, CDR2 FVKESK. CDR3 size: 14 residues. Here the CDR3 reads CASSGTGLAYGYTF.

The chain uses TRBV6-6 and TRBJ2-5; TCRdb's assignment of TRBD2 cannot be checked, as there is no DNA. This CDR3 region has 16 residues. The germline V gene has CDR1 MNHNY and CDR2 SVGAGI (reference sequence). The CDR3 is CASSYSMGLAGETQYF.

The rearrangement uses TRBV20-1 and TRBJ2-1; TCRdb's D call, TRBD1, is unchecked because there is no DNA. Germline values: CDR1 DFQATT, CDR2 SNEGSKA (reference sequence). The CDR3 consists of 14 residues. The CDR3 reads CSAKTGVWLNEQFF.